This TCR beta chain was sequenced during a study of OX40 agonist ivuxolimab in advanced cancers. On the study more broadly: The diagnoses of dose-escalation patients were hepatocellular carcinoma, melanoma, renal cell or head and neck cancer.

Germline loops: CDR1 ENHRY, CDR2 SYGVKD. V was trimmed by 4 bases and J by 0 bases, leaving 15 bases between them. CDR3 length: 17 residues. Method: immunoSEQ multiplex PCR; TCRdb's copy keeps in-frame clones and lacks some. The sample lists tens of thousands of clones; over 75% were seen once. The clonotype originates from an adult with an advanced solid tumor such as melanoma, head and neck, liver or kidney cancer. This chain connects TRBV10-3 to TRBJ2-2; TRBD2 is a possible D gene (6 bases). The sequencing used CD4+ or CD8+ T cells sorted from blood, collected in a trial of the OX40 agonist ivuxolimab. CDR3 sequence (DNA): TGTGCCATCAGTGTGGAGGGTACCTTTGCGAACACCGGGGAGCTGTTTTTT. It codes for CAISVEGTFANTGELFF.